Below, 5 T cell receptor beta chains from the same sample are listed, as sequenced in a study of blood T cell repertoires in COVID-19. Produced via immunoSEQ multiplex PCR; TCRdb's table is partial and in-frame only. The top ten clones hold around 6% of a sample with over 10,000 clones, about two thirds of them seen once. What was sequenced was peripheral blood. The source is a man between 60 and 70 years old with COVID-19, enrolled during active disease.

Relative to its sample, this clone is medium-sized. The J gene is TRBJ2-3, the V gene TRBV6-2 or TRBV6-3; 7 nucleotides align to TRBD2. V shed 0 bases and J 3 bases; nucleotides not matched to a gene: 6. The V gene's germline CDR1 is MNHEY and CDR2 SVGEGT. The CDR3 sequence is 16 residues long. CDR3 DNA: TGTGCCAGCAGTTACTCGTTCCGGGGGGAGACAGATACGCAGTATTTT. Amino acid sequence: CASSYSFRGETDTQYF.

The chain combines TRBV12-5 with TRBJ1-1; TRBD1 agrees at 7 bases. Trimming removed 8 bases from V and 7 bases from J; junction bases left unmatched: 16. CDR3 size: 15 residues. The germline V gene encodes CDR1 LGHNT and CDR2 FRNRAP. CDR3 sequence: CASNFAIGGDDEAFF. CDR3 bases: TGTGCTAGTAATTTCGCCATAGGGGGCGACGATGAAGCTTTCTTT.

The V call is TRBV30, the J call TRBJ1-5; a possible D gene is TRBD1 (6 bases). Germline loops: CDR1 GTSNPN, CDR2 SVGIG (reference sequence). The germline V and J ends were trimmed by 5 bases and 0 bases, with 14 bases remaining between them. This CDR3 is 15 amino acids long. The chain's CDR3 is CAWAPGTTSNQPQHF. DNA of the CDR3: TGTGCCTGGGCCCCCGGGACAACTAGCAATCAGCCCCAGCATTTT.

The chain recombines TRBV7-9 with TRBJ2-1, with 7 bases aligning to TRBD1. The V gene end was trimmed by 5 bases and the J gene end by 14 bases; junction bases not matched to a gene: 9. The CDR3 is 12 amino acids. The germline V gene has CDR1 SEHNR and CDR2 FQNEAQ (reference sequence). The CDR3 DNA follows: TGTGCCAGCAGCGAGACCGACAGGGAGAAGTTCTTC. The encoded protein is CASSETDREKFF. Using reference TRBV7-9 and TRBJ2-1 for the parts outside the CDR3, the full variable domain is DTGVSQNPRHKITKRGQNVTFRCDPISEHNRLYWYRQTLGQGPEFLTYFQNEAQLEKSRLLSDRFSAERPKGSFSTLEIQRTEQGDSAMYLCASSETDREKFFGPGTRLTVL.

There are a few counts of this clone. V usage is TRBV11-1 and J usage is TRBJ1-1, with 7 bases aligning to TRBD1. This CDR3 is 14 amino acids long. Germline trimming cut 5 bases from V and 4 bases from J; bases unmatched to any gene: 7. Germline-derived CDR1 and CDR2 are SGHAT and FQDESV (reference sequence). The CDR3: CASSRNRGSTEAFF. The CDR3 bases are TGTGCCAGCAGCCGGAACAGGGGTAGCACTGAAGCTTTCTTT.